Presented here are 24 T cell receptor beta chains from one specimen sequenced in a study of cytotoxic CD8 clonotypes in ibrutinib-treated CLL. TCRdb keeps only in-frame clones here, not all; method: immunoSEQ multiplex PCR. Among about 35,000 clones listed, around 75% were seen once. Sequencing used PBMCs, obtained at disease progression, from a patient treated with ibrutinib. Receptors originate from a human donor with chronic lymphocytic leukemia.

This clone was detected only once. The V and J genes are TRBV27 and TRBJ2-1; 9 bases agree with TRBD1. V was clipped by 4 bases and J by 13 bases; unmatched bases: 11. This CDR3 has 14 residues. Germline CDR1 is MNHEY and CDR2 is SMNVEV (reference sequence). CDR3 nucleotides: TGTGCCAGCAGTTCCTCCATACAGGGGGCGAAACAGTTCTTC. Translation: CASSSSIQGAKQFF.

The genes are TRBV21-1 and TRBJ2-7; TRBD1 is taken as the D call from the table, unchecked against the DNA. TRBV21-1 is designated a pseudogene. The CDR3 is 13 residues long. The CDR3 nucleotides are TGTGCCAGCAAGGCGGGGACAGGTAGGTTCCAGTACTTC. Encoded protein: CASKAGTGRFQYF.

This clone was counted at least ten times. The chain has TRBV5-4 and TRBJ2-5, with 13 nucleotides matching TRBD2. Germline V gene data show CDR1 as SGHNT and CDR2 as YYREEE (reference sequence). The CDR3 consists of 19 residues. V lost 4 bases and J lost 5; bases outside the gene matches: 17. The CDR3 DNA reads TGTGCCAGCAGCAGGACAGGGGGCATGACTAGCGGGGGGACGGAGACCCAGTACTTC. Its protein product is CASSRTGGMTSGGTETQYF.

The chain is built from TRBV19 and TRBJ2-5, with D unresolved. CDR1 is LNHDA and CDR2 is SQIVND in the germline V gene (reference sequence). This CDR3 comprises 14 residues. Trimming removed 3 bases from V and 7 bases from J, with 15 bases in between. CDR3 loop: CASSIKLGPGTQYF. The CDR3 bases are TGTGCCAGTAGTATCAAGCTTGGACCCGGGACCCAGTACTTC. Based on the CDR3 plus reference TRBV19 and TRBJ2-5, the full variable domain is DGGITQSPKYLFRKEGQNVTLSCEQNLNHDAMYWYRQDPGQGLRLIYYSQIVNDFQKGDIAEGYSVSREKKESFPLTVTSAQKNPTAFYLCASSIKLGPGTQYFGPGTRLLVL.

V gene TRBV19 combines with J gene TRBJ1-2, with 10 nucleotides matching TRBD1. CDR1 is LNHDA, CDR2 SQIVND, per germline (reference sequence). CDR3 length: 14 amino acids. V was clipped by 8 bases and J by 8 bases; unmatched bases: 11. The CDR3 region is CASHTPGTGEGYTF. The CDR3 DNA reads as TGTGCCAGTCACACGCCCGGGACAGGGGAGGGCTACACCTTC.

This chain connects TRBV7-8 to TRBJ1-5, with 7 bases matching TRBD1. This CDR3 is built from 15 residues. V lost 2 bases to trimming and J lost 5 bases; unmatched junction nucleotides: 6. The germline V gene encodes CDR1 SGHVS and CDR2 FQNEAQ. As DNA, the CDR3 is TGTGCCAGCAGCTTATCGACAGGGTGGGATCAGCCCCAGCATTTT. Translating it yields CASSLSTGWDQPQHF.

V is TRBV7-6 and J is TRBJ2-1, with TRBD1 identical over 9 bases. Germline lookup yields CDR1 SGHVS and CDR2 FNYEAQ. The ends lost 4 bases at V and 7 bases at J; junction bases unmatched: 8. CDR3 length: 15 residues. Here the CDR3 reads CASSSSGTGRNEQFF. CDR3 DNA: TGTGCCAGCAGCTCGTCCGGGACAGGGCGAAATGAGCAGTTCTTC.

CDR3 amino acids: CASSLGVRGGNTIYF. The DNA of the CDR3 is TGTGCCAGCAGCTTGGGGGTCAGGGGTGGAAACACCATATATTTT. V and J are TRBV5-6 and TRBJ1-3, with a tentative D call TRBD1 (6 bases). CDR1 is SGHDT and CDR2 is YYEEEE in the germline V gene. This CDR3 is built from 15 residues. With 0 bases removed from V and 3 bases from J, the gap between germline ends came to 10 bases.

The CDR3 sequence is CASSDRRREKLFF. The CDR3 region has the DNA TGTGCCAGCAGTGACAGAAGAAGAGAAAAACTGTTTTTT. The chain is built from TRBV6-1 and TRBJ1-4; D gene uncertain. Per the germline V gene, CDR1 is MNHNS and CDR2 is SASEGT. The CDR3 totals 13 residues. With 3 bases removed from V and 8 bases from J, the gap between germline ends came to 10 bases.

The V and J genes are TRBV11-2 and TRBJ2-3; D might be TRBD2 (6 bases). The CDR3 is 16 amino acids. Germline-derived CDR1 and CDR2 are SGHAT and FQNNGV. The V end lost 1 base, the J end lost 1 base, and 12 bases lay between the germline ends. The CDR3 DNA reads as TGTGCCAGCAGCTTAGTCGGGGGTTCTGGCACAGATACGCAGTATTTT. Residues: CASSLVGGSGTDTQYF.

This clone was seen only a few times. The chain combines TRBV4-2 with TRBJ2-3; 10 positions agree with TRBD2. This CDR3 is 17 amino acids long. The germline V gene has CDR1 LGHNA and CDR2 YNFKEQ. V gave up 1 base and J gave up 0 bases; unmatched junction bases: 4. The CDR3 DNA sequence: TGTGCCAGCAGCCAAGGCGAGCGGGGGGGTAGCACAGATACGCAGTATTTT. Amino acid sequence: CASSQGERGGSTDTQYF.

This chain links TRBV5-4 with TRBJ2-6; tentatively, D is TRBD1 (6 bases). The ends were cut back, 4 bases at V and 4 bases at J, with 21 bases in the middle. Germline loops: CDR1 SGHNT, CDR2 YYREEE (reference sequence). CDR3 length: 18 residues. The CDR3 DNA is TGTGCCAGCAGCCGAGCCCTTGGGGGCGCAGGGGGGGCCAACGTCCTGACTTTC. Its translation: CASSRALGGAGGANVLTF.

The chain uses TRBV5-1 and TRBJ1-1; D is unresolved. The germline V and J ends were trimmed by 4 bases and 7 bases, with 14 bases remaining between them. Germline CDR1 reads SGHRS; CDR2 reads YFSETQ. The CDR3 loop spans 13 amino acids. CDR3 nucleotides: TGCGCCAGCAGCCCGGTTGCGGGCATTGAAGCTTTCTTT. It codes for CASSPVAGIEAFF.

V and J are TRBV14 and TRBJ2-3; D is possibly TRBD1 (6 bases). V lost 4 bases, J lost 4 bases, and 18 bases lay in between. The CDR3 covers 16 residues. Germline values: CDR1 SGHDN, CDR2 FVKESK. As DNA, the CDR3 is TGTGCCAGCAGCCGCACACAGGGTCCGGTGGCAGATACGCAGTATTTT. This translates into CASSRTQGPVADTQYF.

The rearrangement uses TRBV19 and TRBJ1-1; D might be TRBD1 (5 bases). The CDR3 extends over 16 amino acids. Deletions cut 7 bases from V and 1 base from J, with 19 bases between. Germline CDR1 and CDR2: LNHDA and SQIVND (reference sequence). CDR3 nucleotides: TGTGCCAGTATCTTTGGGGGGGAGGCAAGGAACACTGAAGCTTTCTTT. Its protein product is CASIFGGEARNTEAFF.

This chain links TRBV25-1 with TRBJ2-1, with 8 bases identical to TRBD2. CDR1 MGHDK and CDR2 SYGVNS come from the germline V gene. J lost 2 bases, V lost 6 bases, and 6 bases had no gene match. The CDR3 contains 15 residues. CDR3 bases: TGTGCCAGCAGCGACCCAGCGGGGGCCTACAATGAGCAGTTCTTC. This encodes CASSDPAGAYNEQFF. The full variable domain, with the rest looked up from reference TRBV25-1 and TRBJ2-1, is EADIYQTPRYLVIGTGKKITLECSQTMGHDKMYWYQQDPGMELHLIHYSYGVNSTEKGDLSSESTVSRIRTEHFPLTLESARPSHTSQYLCASSDPAGAYNEQFFGPGTRLTVL.

The chain uses TRBV9 and TRBJ2-1; D remains ambiguous. This CDR3 contains 15 residues. The germline CDR1 and CDR2 sequences are SGDLS and YYNGEE. The V and J ends lost 0 bases and 0 bases respectively, with 7 bases between them. The CDR3 here is CASSVGGNSYNEQFF. The CDR3 DNA follows: TGTGCCAGCAGCGTAGGCGGCAACTCCTACAATGAGCAGTTCTTC.

V is TRBV2 and J is TRBJ2-3, with a possible D match to TRBD2 (5 bases). CDR3 size: 13 residues. Germline V gene lookup returns CDR1 SNHLY and CDR2 FYNNEI. Trimming took 5 bases from V and 13 from J, leaving 19 bases between them. The CDR3 bases are TGTGCCAGCAGTTCGGACGGAGGAGTTATCGAGTATTTT. It translates to CASSSDGGVIEYF.

The chain couples TRBV6-6 to TRBJ2-7; tentatively, D is TRBD2 (5 bases). The CDR3 has 11 residues. V lost 11 bases, J lost 3 bases, and 11 bases lay in between. The germline gives CDR1 MNHNY, CDR2 SVGAGI (reference sequence). In DNA form, the CDR3 reads TGTGCCGCCGGAGGTGGCTACGAGCAGTACTTC. Its protein product is CAAGGGYEQYF.

The chain uses TRBV10-3 and TRBJ1-1; tentatively, D is TRBD1 (5 bases). There are 16 residues in the CDR3. Looked up from germline, CDR1 is ENHRY and CDR2 is SYGVKD. With 0 bases removed from V and 4 bases from J, the gap between germline ends came to 15 bases. This chain's CDR3 is CAISESGRGSFTEAFF. The CDR3 bases are TGTGCCATCAGTGAGTCAGGACGGGGCTCGTTCACTGAAGCTTTCTTT.

This clone was detected only once. CDR3 nucleotide sequence: TGCGCCAGCAGCTTGGAAGGGGGCGCAGCTTTCTTT. Translation gives CASSLEGGAAFF. The chain carries TRBV5-1 and TRBJ1-1; 7 bases are a match to TRBD1. From germline, CDR1 is SGHRS and CDR2 YFSETQ. V shed 0 bases and J 10 bases; nucleotides not matched to a gene: 3. This CDR3 comprises 12 residues.

The chain joins TRBV11-3 to TRBJ2-1, with D tentatively TRBD2 (5 bases). V lost 5 bases and J 13 bases, leaving 15 bases between the germline ends. The CDR3 consists of 12 residues. The V gene's germline CDR1 is SGHNT and CDR2 YENEEA. The CDR3 is CASSLTPEVQFF. The CDR3 coding sequence is TGTGCCAGCAGCCTTACCCCGGAGGTTCAGTTCTTC.

Only one count was recorded for this clone. In DNA, the CDR3 is TGCGCCAGCAGCTTGGGGCTAGCGGGGCGGACTGACTACGAGCAGTACTTC. This translates into CASSLGLAGRTDYEQYF. This chain uses TRBV5-1 with TRBJ2-7, with TRBD2 matching over 9 bases. The J segment lost 3 bases and the V segment lost 0 bases, leaving 10 bases of the junction unmatched. CDR1 SGHRS and CDR2 YFSETQ come from the germline V gene. The CDR3 contains 17 residues.

The rearrangement uses TRBV5-4 and TRBJ2-3; no clear D. V lost 0 bases and J lost 0, with 11 bases in between. Germline CDR1 reads SGHNT; CDR2 reads YYREEE (reference sequence). The CDR3 has 16 residues. CDR3 loop: CASSLGLGMSTDTQYF. DNA of the CDR3: TGTGCCAGCAGCTTGGGTCTTGGGATGAGCACAGATACGCAGTATTTT.